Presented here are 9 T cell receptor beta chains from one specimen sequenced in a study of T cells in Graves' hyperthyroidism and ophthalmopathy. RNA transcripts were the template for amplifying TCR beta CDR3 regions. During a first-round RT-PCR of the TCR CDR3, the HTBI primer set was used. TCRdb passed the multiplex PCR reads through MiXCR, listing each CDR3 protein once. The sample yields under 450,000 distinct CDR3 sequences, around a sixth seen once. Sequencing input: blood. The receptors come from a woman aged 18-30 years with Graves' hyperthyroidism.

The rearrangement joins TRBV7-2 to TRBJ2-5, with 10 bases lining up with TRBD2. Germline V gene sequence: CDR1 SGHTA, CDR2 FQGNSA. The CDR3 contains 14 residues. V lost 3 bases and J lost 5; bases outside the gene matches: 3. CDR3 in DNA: TGTGCCAGCAGCTTGGGACTAGCGATGGAGACCCAGTACTTC. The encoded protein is CASSLGLAMETQYF.

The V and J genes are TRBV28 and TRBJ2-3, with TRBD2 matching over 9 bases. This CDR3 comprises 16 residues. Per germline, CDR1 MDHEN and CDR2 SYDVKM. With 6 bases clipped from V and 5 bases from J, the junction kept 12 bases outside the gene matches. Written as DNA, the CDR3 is TGTGCCAGCAGCTTACAAGCGCGGGGGGGAGTAGATACGCAGTATTTT. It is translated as CASSLQARGGVDTQYF.

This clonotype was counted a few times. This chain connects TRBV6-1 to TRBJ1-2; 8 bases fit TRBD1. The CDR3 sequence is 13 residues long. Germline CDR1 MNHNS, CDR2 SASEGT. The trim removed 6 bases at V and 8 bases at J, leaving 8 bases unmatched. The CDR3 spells CASRFGQGGGYTF. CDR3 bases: TGTGCCAGCAGGTTCGGACAGGGTGGCGGCTACACCTTC.

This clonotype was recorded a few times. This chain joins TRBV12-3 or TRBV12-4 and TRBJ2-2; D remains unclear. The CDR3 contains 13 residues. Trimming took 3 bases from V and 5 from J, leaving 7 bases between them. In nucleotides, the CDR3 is TGTGCCAGCAGTTTTGGGCCTACCGGGGAGCTGTTTTTT. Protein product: CASSFGPTGELFF.

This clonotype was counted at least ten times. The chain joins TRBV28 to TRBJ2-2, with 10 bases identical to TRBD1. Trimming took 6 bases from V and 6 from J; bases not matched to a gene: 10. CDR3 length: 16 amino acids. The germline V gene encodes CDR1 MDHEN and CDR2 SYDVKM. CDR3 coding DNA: TGTGCCAGCAGCGCGCCCGGGACAGGGGTAGCCGGGGAGCTGTTTTTT. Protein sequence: CASSAPGTGVAGELFF.

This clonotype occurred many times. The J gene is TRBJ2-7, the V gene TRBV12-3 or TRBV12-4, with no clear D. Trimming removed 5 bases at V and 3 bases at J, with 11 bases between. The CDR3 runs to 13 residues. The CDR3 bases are TGTGCCAGCAGTCCCGAGAATCTCTACGAGCAGTACTTC. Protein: CASSPENLYEQYF.

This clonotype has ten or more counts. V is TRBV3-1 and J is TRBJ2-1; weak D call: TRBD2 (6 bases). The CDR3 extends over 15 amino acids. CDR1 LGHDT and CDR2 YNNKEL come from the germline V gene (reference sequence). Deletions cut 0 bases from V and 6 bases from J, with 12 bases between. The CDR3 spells CASSQEPTRTNEQFF. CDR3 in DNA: TGTGCCAGCAGCCAAGAACCGACTAGAACCAATGAGCAGTTCTTC.

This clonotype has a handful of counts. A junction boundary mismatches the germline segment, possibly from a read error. The CDR3, as DNA: TGCGCCAGCAGCGTGGGCTTAGCCAAAAACATTCGGTACTTC. It yields the protein CASSVGLAKNIRYF. This chain uses TRBV5-1 with TRBJ2-4; D not certain. Germline values: CDR1 SGHRS, CDR2 YFSETQ. This CDR3 spans 14 amino acids.

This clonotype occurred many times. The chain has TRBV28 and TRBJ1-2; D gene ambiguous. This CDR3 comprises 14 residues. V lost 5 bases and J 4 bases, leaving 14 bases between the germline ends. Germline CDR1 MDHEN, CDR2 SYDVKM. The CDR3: CASSLGHSLYGYTF. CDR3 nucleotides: TGTGCCAGCAGTCTCGGGCACAGTCTCTATGGCTACACCTTC.